This T cell receptor (beta chain) originates from a study of human T cells and chemical hapten exposure. The wider study: TCR yields per sample varied, mainly owing to small pooled library volume differences. Study conclusions and caveats: Expanded TCRs created a significantly greater count of big CDR3 similarity clusters than controls did.

Indicated time point: patch test 3, about 24 weeks after DPC sensitization. Treatment in this sample: therapeutic diphenylcyclopropenone sensitization with weekly scalp DPC. Whole blood, unfractionated, served as the material for total RNA extraction. Concerning this clonotype: The antigen is not known. One junction end disagrees with the germline gene, perhaps due to a read error.

The CDR3 is made up of 15 amino acids. CDR1 is SGHDT, CDR2 YYEEEE, per germline. Separate cDNA molecules received unique molecular identifiers, which the library attached to them. One entry per CDR3 protein, called by TCRdb with MiXCR from the RACE reads. Of 95,000 to 150,000 distinct CDR3 sequences detected, 11% appear once; the ten largest clones hold more than 2%. The TCR originated in a woman in her 50s with alopecia areata. Some clones in this sample may be carry-over from other donors' samples. The genes are TRBV5-6 and TRBJ2-5, with TRBD2 matching over 8 bases. The input for sequencing was whole blood, taken in connection with sensitization to the hapten diphenylcyclopropenone (DPC). The CDR3: CASSLPGGGQETRYF. CDR3 bases: TGTGCCAGCAGTCTCCCTGGCGGGGGGCAGGAGACCCGGTACTTC.